These 13 T cell receptor beta chains share one sample of origin, sequenced in a study of blood T cell repertoires in COVID-19. Method: immunoSEQ multiplex PCR; TCRdb's copy keeps in-frame clones and lacks some. The sample yields approximately 100,000 clones, roughly 79% seen once. The sequencing input was peripheral blood. The receptor set was obtained from an older man with acute or convalescent COVID-19.

This clone showed up just a few times. The chain carries TRBV27 and TRBJ1-5; D might be TRBD1 (5 bases). The V and J ends lost 4 bases and 9 bases respectively, with 16 bases between them. Per the germline V gene, CDR1 is MNHEY and CDR2 is SMNVEV (reference sequence). The CDR3 has 14 amino acids. The CDR3 nucleotides read TGTGCCAGCAGTTACGACGGCCTAGGGGTGCCCCAGCATTTT. Protein sequence: CASSYDGLGVPQHF.

The table lists this clone with a few counts. The chain joins TRBV10-1 to TRBJ1-2; 7 nucleotides agree with TRBD1. Trimming cost V 6 bases and J 7 bases; bases outside gene matches: 11. The CDR3 is 14 amino acids. Germline CDR1 reads WNHNN; CDR2 reads SYGVQD (reference sequence). CDR3 nucleotide sequence: TGCGCCAGCAGCCCCGGCAGGGGGATCGTTGGCTACACCTTC. Residues: CASSPGRGIVGYTF.

The chain uses TRBV5-6 and TRBJ1-6; D gene unclear. The V end was cut by 4 bases, the J end by 7 bases, with 9 bases between. Germline V gene lookup returns CDR1 SGHDT and CDR2 YYEEEE. The CDR3 extends over 13 amino acids. The CDR3 protein is CASSESINSPLHF. The CDR3, as DNA: TGTGCCAGCAGCGAGAGCATCAATTCACCCCTCCACTTT.

V gene TRBV4-2 combines with J gene TRBJ1-1; no clear D gene. Trimming cost V 0 bases and J 4 bases, with 15 bases left between them. The CDR3 is 16 residues long. Germline V gives CDR1 LGHNA, CDR2 YNFKEQ. The CDR3 here is CASSQDARLGATEAFF. The CDR3, as DNA: TGTGCCAGCAGCCAAGATGCGAGGCTTGGTGCCACTGAAGCTTTCTTT.

This rearrangement joins TRBV30 to TRBJ1-3; possibly TRBD1 for D (5 bases). Deletions cut 2 bases from V and 8 bases from J, with 10 bases between. The CDR3 is made up of 12 amino acids. Germline assignment: CDR1 GTSNPN and CDR2 SVGIG (reference sequence). Here the CDR3 reads CAWSRGRDTIYF. The CDR3 DNA reads as TGTGCCTGGAGTAGGGGCCGGGACACCATATATTTT.

This clone was seen a handful of times. The chain joins TRBV29-1 to TRBJ1-1, with 7 bases fitting TRBD1. Looked up from germline, CDR1 is SQVTM and CDR2 is ANQGSEA. This CDR3 spans 13 amino acids. Trimming cost V 7 bases and J 0 bases; bases outside gene matches: 5. CDR3 sequence: CSASTGVNTEAFF. The CDR3 nucleotides read TGCAGCGCTTCTACAGGGGTGAACACTGAAGCTTTCTTT.

The V call is TRBV6-2 or TRBV6-3, the J call TRBJ1-5, with D hard to call. V dropped 2 bases and J dropped 0 bases, with 8 bases sitting between them. The CDR3 spans 15 residues. Germline-derived CDR1 and CDR2 are MNHEY and SVGEGT. The CDR3, as DNA: TGTGCCAGCAGTTACAACCCTAATAGCAATCAGCCCCAGCATTTT. Encoded protein: CASSYNPNSNQPQHF.

The J gene is TRBJ1-6, the V gene TRBV27, with 7 bases fitting TRBD1. This CDR3 is built from 17 residues. Germline CDR1 reads MNHEY; CDR2 reads SMNVEV (reference sequence). Germline trimming cut 6 bases from V and 7 bases from J; bases unmatched to any gene: 15. The CDR3 protein is CASSSPGQGVGNSPLHF. The CDR3 region has the DNA TGTGCCAGCAGCTCTCCGGGGCAGGGGGTAGGCAATTCACCCCTCCACTTT.

The rearrangement links TRBV6-2 or TRBV6-3 to TRBJ2-1; a weak D match, TRBD1 (6 bases). CDR3 length equals 14 residues. Trimming left V 6 bases short and J 10 bases short, with 19 bases between. From germline, CDR1 is MNHEY and CDR2 SVGEGT. The CDR3 DNA is TGTGCCAGCAGCCCATATGTGGGGGCAGTCGAGCAGTTCTTC. Translated: CASSPYVGAVEQFF.

The chain employs TRBV6-6 and TRBJ1-5; possible D gene TRBD1, 6 bases. The CDR3 is 15 residues long. V shed 7 bases and J shed 2 bases, with 15 bases lying between them. Looked up from germline, CDR1 is MNHNY and CDR2 is SVGAGI (reference sequence). The CDR3 loop is CASNSGATGNQPQHF. The CDR3 DNA reads TGTGCCAGCAATTCAGGGGCTACAGGCAATCAGCCCCAGCATTTT.

The genes are TRBV2 and TRBJ2-3; D perhaps matches TRBD1 (6 bases). The CDR3 runs to 15 residues. Germline-derived CDR1 and CDR2 are SNHLY and FYNNEI. Between the trimmed V and J ends, which lost 6 bases and 0 bases, there was a span of 13 bases. CDR3 coding DNA: TGTGCCAGCAGGGTCGACAGGTCTAGCACAGATACGCAGTATTTT. Protein: CASRVDRSSTDTQYF.

This sequence joins TRBV6-1 and TRBJ1-2, with a tentative D call TRBD1 (6 bases). The CDR3 is 17 residues long. V lost 2 bases and J lost 2, with 18 bases in between. CDR1 is MNHNS and CDR2 is SASEGT in the germline V gene. The CDR3 DNA reads as TGTGCCAGCAGTGAATACAGGGCCAACTCCGTAAACTATGGCTACACCTTC. Encoded protein: CASSEYRANSVNYGYTF.

This clone has only one observation. This chain uses TRBV5-5 with TRBJ1-1; 7 bases are a match to TRBD1. V trimming: 4 bases; J trimming: 4 bases; junction bases outside the gene matches: 4. CDR3 length: 13 residues. Germline V gene data show CDR1 as SGHKS and CDR2 as YYEKEE (reference sequence). The CDR3 sequence: CASSPGGSTEAFF. In DNA, the CDR3 is TGTGCCAGCAGCCCAGGGGGGAGCACTGAAGCTTTCTTT.